Below, one T cell receptor beta chain is given with its context. Its antigen is as yet unknown. Timing groups of about 4 and about 12 weeks for second doses were pooled. The CDR3 length is 16 residues. V was trimmed by 0 bases and J by 6 bases, leaving 14 bases between them. The V gene's germline CDR1 is MNHEY and CDR2 SVGEGT. The sample comes from a study of T cell responses to AZD1222 COVID-19 vaccine. Libraries were prepared by immunoSEQ multiplex PCR; TCRdb keeps only in-frame clonotypes and omits some of them. The table lists more than 150,000 clones, around 90% of them singletons. Study conclusions and caveats: AZD1222 recipients seropositive at baseline numbered only six. The donors showed a predominance of white British ancestry and of females, with possible underestimation of clonal diversity.

Source: peripheral blood, taken 28 days after the second AZD1222 dose. V is TRBV6-2 or TRBV6-3 and J is TRBJ1-4; D is possibly TRBD1 (5 bases). The clonotype originates from an adult who received the AZD1222 COVID-19 vaccine. DNA for the CDR3: TGTGCCAGCAGTTACTCGAGTACTGGAGGGGATGAAAAACTGTTTTTT. It yields the protein CASSYSSTGGDEKLFF.